The 15 T cell receptor beta chains below were found in one sample sequenced in a study of post-analysis software for immune sequencing data. Study-wide points: Patients used about 5 TRBV segments, including TRBV5-6, TRBV5-1 and TRBV20-1, more often than controls.

These receptors' targets are unknown. Carried by the TCR beta cDNA libraries were unique molecular identifiers. TCRdb processed the PCR reads anew with MiXCR; each CDR3 protein has one entry. The table shows about 460,000 distinct CDR3 sequences, with roughly 45% occurring only once. Sequencing input: blood. Every receptor here comes from a girl aged 10-17 years with multiple sclerosis.

The chain is built from TRBV6-2 or TRBV6-3 and TRBJ1-3; D unclear. The ends were cut back, 4 bases at V and 4 bases at J, with 8 bases in the middle. The CDR3 covers 13 residues. Germline V gene lookup returns CDR1 MNHEY and CDR2 SVGEGT. This CDR3 is CASSWLSGNTIYF. DNA for the CDR3: TGTGCCAGCAGTTGGTTGAGCGGAAACACCATATATTTT.

The CDR3 region has the DNA TGCGCCAGCAGCCAAGAAACAGGGGTTACTAACTATGGCTACACCTTC. Translated: CASSQETGVTNYGYTF. The chain uses TRBV4-1 and TRBJ1-2, with TRBD1 matching over 7 bases. V trimming: 0 bases; J trimming: 0 bases; junction bases outside the gene matches: 4. The CDR3 is made up of 16 amino acids. Germline CDR1 and CDR2: MGHRA and YSYEKL.

The chain joins TRBV20-1 to TRBJ2-5; 11 nucleotides align to TRBD2. This CDR3 comprises 13 residues. CDR1 is DFQATT and CDR2 is SNEGSKA in the germline V gene (reference sequence). Trimming cost V 5 bases and J 3 bases; bases outside gene matches: 2. The CDR3 reads CSAATSGEETQYF. CDR3 nucleotides: TGCAGTGCTGCGACTAGCGGGGAAGAGACCCAGTACTTC.

The DNA of the CDR3 is TGCGCCAGCAGCCAAGAGAGACTAGCGGGAGACAATGAGCAGTTCTTC. Translating it yields CASSQERLAGDNEQFF. The rearrangement uses TRBV4-1 and TRBJ2-1; 12 bases line up with TRBD2. This CDR3 is built from 16 residues. V shed 0 bases, J shed 5 bases, and the junction held 2 bases outside the gene matches. Germline assignment: CDR1 MGHRA and CDR2 YSYEKL.

A few counts support this clonotype. V and J are TRBV20-1 and TRBJ2-5; TRBD1 aligns across 8 bases. This CDR3 has 14 amino acids. Looked up from germline, CDR1 is DFQATT and CDR2 is SNEGSKA (reference sequence). Trimming cost V 5 bases and J 11 bases; bases outside gene matches: 16. The CDR3 DNA sequence: TGCAGTGCTGGGAAAGGACAGGGAAACAATGAGCAGTACTTC. This codes for CSAGKGQGNNEQYF.

This clonotype has a handful of counts. V usage is TRBV4-1 and J usage is TRBJ2-1; TRBD2 matches 13 bases. Per the germline V gene, CDR1 is MGHRA and CDR2 is YSYEKL. The CDR3 has 18 residues. The junction had 10 bases not matched to a gene; V was cut back by 1 base and J by 7 bases. The DNA of the CDR3 is TGCGCCAGCAGCCAAGTTGACCTGGGACTAGCGGGAATGAATGAGCAGTTCTTC. Translated, it gives CASSQVDLGLAGMNEQFF.

V usage is TRBV5-1 and J usage is TRBJ2-5; 8 bases agree with TRBD1. Germline values: CDR1 SGHRS, CDR2 YFSETQ. CDR3 length: 13 amino acids. The V gene end was trimmed by 5 bases and the J gene end by 4 bases; junction bases not matched to a gene: 4. CDR3 loop: CASSFDRGETQYF. The CDR3 DNA reads TGCGCCAGCAGTTTCGACAGGGGAGAGACCCAGTACTTC.

For the CDR3, the DNA is TGTGCCAGCAGTTTCGGACTAGCGGGCAAGCAGTACTTC. Translated, it gives CASSFGLAGKQYF. The chain couples TRBV6-5 to TRBJ2-5, with 11 bases lining up with TRBD2. V dropped 4 bases and J dropped 11; count of bases not matched to a gene: 6. CDR1 is MNHEY, CDR2 SVGAGI, per germline. The CDR3 covers 13 residues.

A word on this clonotype: Its ends do not fully match the called genes, so a read error is possible. This CDR3 is CAIGELDGDRGNEQFF. DNA of the CDR3: TGTGCCATCGGTGAGCTGGACGGGGACCGAGGGAATGAGCAGTTCTTC. The V call is TRBV10-3, the J call TRBJ2-1; the D gene could be TRBD1 or TRBD2 (5 bases each). Germline V CDR1 and CDR2: ENHRY, SYGVKD. The CDR3 covers 16 residues.

This chain uses TRBV7-9 with TRBJ2-4; D gene unclear. The J call is in doubt because the DNA end fits TRBJ2-7 better. The CDR3 is made up of 13 amino acids. Germline values: CDR1 SEHNR, CDR2 FQNEAQ (reference sequence). The CDR3 loop reads CASSLKGCYEQYF. CDR3 sequence (DNA): TGTGCCAGCAGCTTAAAAGGGTGCTACGAGCAGTACTTC.

This clonotype was counted many times. The V call is TRBV5-1, the J call TRBJ2-1; D assignment may be TRBD1 or TRBD2 (5 bases each). Germline loops: CDR1 SGHRS, CDR2 YFSETQ. The CDR3 consists of 14 residues. Trimming took 0 bases from V and 7 from J, leaving 11 bases between them. CDR3 in amino acids: CASSLEGEGNEQFF. DNA of the CDR3: TGCGCCAGCAGCTTGGAAGGCGAGGGGAATGAGCAGTTCTTC.

The V and J genes are TRBV20-1 and TRBJ2-1, with 9 nucleotides matching TRBD2. Trimming removed 6 bases from V and 4 bases from J; junction bases left unmatched: 13. The germline CDR1 and CDR2 sequences are DFQATT and SNEGSKA (reference sequence). The CDR3 consists of 16 residues. The CDR3 bases are TGCAGTGCCCCGGATGGAGCGGGAGGTAGTTACAATGAGCAGTTCTTC. Translated: CSAPDGAGGSYNEQFF.

This chain joins TRBV6-6 and TRBJ1-2; D might be TRBD1 (5 bases). Trimming removed 8 bases from V and 6 bases from J, with 16 bases in between. CDR1 MNHNY and CDR2 SVGAGI come from the germline V gene (reference sequence). The CDR3 spans 13 residues. In DNA form, the CDR3 reads TGTGCCAGCGAAAAGGGACGGTTCCATGGCTACACCTTC. Its translation is CASEKGRFHGYTF.

This clonotype was counted only a few times. This rearrangement joins TRBV12-5 to TRBJ1-2, with a possible D match to TRBD1 (5 bases). The CDR3 has 13 amino acids. From germline, CDR1 is LGHNT and CDR2 FRNRAP. Trimming left V 4 bases short and J 3 bases short, with 9 bases between. In DNA, the CDR3 is TGTGCTAGTGGTTATGGGGGTGACTATGGCTACACCTTC. Translated, it gives CASGYGGDYGYTF.

CDR3 loop: CASSPDRVETQFF. CDR3 coding DNA: TGTGCCAGCAGTCCGGACAGGGTCGAGACCCAGTTCTTC. The V gene is TRBV12-3 or TRBV12-4, the J gene TRBJ2-1, with 8 positions matching TRBD1. This CDR3 has 13 residues. The V and J ends lost 5 bases and 13 bases, in that order; junction bases with no gene match: 10.